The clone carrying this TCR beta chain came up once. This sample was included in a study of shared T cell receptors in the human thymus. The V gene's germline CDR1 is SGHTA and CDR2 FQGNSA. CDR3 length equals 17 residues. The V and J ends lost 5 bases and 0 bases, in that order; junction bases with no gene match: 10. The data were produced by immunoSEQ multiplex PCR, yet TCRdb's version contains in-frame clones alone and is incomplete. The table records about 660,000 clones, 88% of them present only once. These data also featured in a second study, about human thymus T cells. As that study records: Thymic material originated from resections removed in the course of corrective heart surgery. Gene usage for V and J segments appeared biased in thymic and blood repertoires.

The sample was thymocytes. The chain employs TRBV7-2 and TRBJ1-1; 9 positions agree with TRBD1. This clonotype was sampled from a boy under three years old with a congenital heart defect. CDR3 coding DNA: TGTGCCAGCAGCCCAAAGGGACAGGGCGTCATGAACACTGAAGCTTTCTTT. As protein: CASSPKGQGVMNTEAFF.